The rows below give T cell receptor beta chains drawn from one sample of a study of cytomegalovirus exposure and HLA in healthy donors. The data were produced by immunoSEQ multiplex PCR, yet TCRdb's version contains in-frame clones alone and is incomplete. The sample carries some 120,000 clones, just over 15% recorded once. Sequencing was done on a sample of PBMCs. The receptors were sampled from a woman younger than 35 in good health and CMV-seronegative. The CDR3 runs from the conserved cysteine through the conserved F or W. D genes are given only for firm matches. Some rows mark clone size as missing; the rest say once, few, many or name a class of expanded clone.

>TRBJ2-7|few|TRBD2|TRBV10-2
TGCGCCAGCAAACTAGCGGGAGGAGTAGAGCAGTACTTC
CASKLAGGVEQYF
>TRBJ2-7|few|NA|TRBV5-6
TGTGCCAGCAGCTTAGGAAATAGCATCTACGAGCAGTACTTC
CASSLGNSIYEQYF
>TRBJ1-5|few|NA|TRBV10-3
TGTGCCATCAGTGCGACAGGAGATAGCAATCAGCCCCAGCATTTT
CAISATGDSNQPQHF
>TRBJ1-2|NA|NA|TRBV27
TGTGCCAGCAGAAGACAGGTCTGGGGCGGAGGCTACACCTTC
CASRRQVWGGGYTF
>TRBJ2-1|NA|TRBD2|TRBV7-3
TGTGCCAGCAGCTTATTGGGAGGGAGGGATGAGCAGTTCTTC
CASSLLGGRDEQFF
>TRBJ1-1|few|NA|TRBV29-1
TGCAGCGTTGAGGAGGGATATGCGTCTGAAGCTTTCTTT
CSVEEGYASEAFF
>TRBJ2-7|few|NA|TRBV29-1
TGCAGCGCCGGGACAGCGGGCGTGGGGGAGCAGTACTTC
CSAGTAGVGEQYF
>TRBJ2-3|few|NA|TRBV7-9
TGTGCCAGCAGCTGGGCGGGGTTCTTTGATACGCAGTATTTT
CASSWAGFFDTQYF
>TRBJ1-4|NA|NA|TRBV30
TGTGCCTGGGTCCCCAGCGGGGAAAGCGAAAAACTGTTTTTT
CAWVPSGESEKLFF
>TRBJ2-7|NA|NA|TRBV4-1
TGCGCCAGCAGCCTGAGGCTAGGGGACGAGCAGTACTTC
CASSLRLGDEQYF
>TRBJ2-1|NA|NA|TRBV30
TGTGCCTGGAGTGTGGTCCGAACTACCCCTCGGGAGCAGTTCTTC
CAWSVVRTTPREQFF
>TRBJ2-5|NA|TRBD2|TRBV4-1
TGCGCCAGCAGCCAAGATATCAGCGGGATGAAGACCCAGTACTTC
CASSQDISGMKTQYF
>TRBJ1-2|NA|NA|TRBV29-1
TGCAGCGTTGAGGGGGCAACAGCTAACTATGGCTACACCTTC
CSVEGATANYGYTF
>TRBJ1-1|few|NA|TRBV11-2
TGTGCCAGCAGCAAAGAGACAGTCACTGAAGCTTTCTTT
CASSKETVTEAFF
>TRBJ2-5|few|TRBD2|TRBV5-1
TGCGCCAGCAGCTCGGTGAGACTAGCGGAAGAGACCCAGTACTTC
CASSSVRLAEETQYF
>TRBJ1-1|NA|TRBD1|TRBV19
TGTGCCAGTACCTGGACAGGGTTCACTGAAGCTTTCTTT
CASTWTGFTEAFF
>TRBJ2-7|few|TRBD1|TRBV27
TGTGCCAGCAGTTTTGGGACAGGGACCTACGAGCAGTACTTC
CASSFGTGTYEQYF
>TRBJ1-2|NA|TRBD1|TRBV6-1
TGTGCCAGCAGTGAAACAGGGGGCAATGGCTACACCTTC
CASSETGGNGYTF
>TRBJ1-1|NA|NA|TRBV5-8
TGTGCCAGCAGCTTCGATTGGGGACTAACGAACACTGAAGCTTTCTTT
CASSFDWGLTNTEAFF
>TRBJ1-5|NA|NA|TRBV9
TGTGCCAGCAGCGTAGGATCGGGGCAGCCCCAGCATTTT
CASSVGSGQPQHF
>TRBJ2-3|many|TRBD2|TRBV5-1
TGCGCCAGCAGCTTGACCCGACTAGCGGGGGGTTCAGATACGCAGTATTTT
CASSLTRLAGGSDTQYF
>TRBJ1-3|NA|NA|TRBV7-6
TGTGCCAGCAGCCCGCGTTCTGGAAACACCATATATTTT
CASSPRSGNTIYF
>TRBJ1-2|NA|NA|TRBV5-5
TGTGCCAGCAGCTTGGCCGTCGTTGGCTACACCTTC
CASSLAVVGYTF
>TRBJ1-1|NA|NA|TRBV6-1
TGTGCCAGCAGGAGCCGAAACACTGAAGCTTTCTTT
CASRSRNTEAFF
>TRBJ1-4|few|NA|TRBV30
TGTGCCTGGAGCTTTAATGAAAAACTGTTTTTT
CAWSFNEKLFF
>TRBJ2-1|NA|NA|TRBV21-1
TGTGCCAGCAGGCCGGGGGGCTCCCCCAATGAGCAGTTCTTC
CASRPGGSPNEQFF
>TRBJ1-1|NA|NA|TRBV7-9
TGTGCCACCACGGACAGACCCATGAACACTGAAGCTTTCTTT
CATTDRPMNTEAFF
>TRBJ1-5|NA|NA|TRBV7-8
TGTGCCAGCAGCTTAGCGCAAGGGGGAAGCAATCAGCCCCAGCATTTT
CASSLAQGGSNQPQHF
>TRBJ2-7|NA|NA|TRBV6-5
TGTGCCAGCAGTTACTCGATGATCCAGGGGGAGCAGTACTTC
CASSYSMIQGEQYF
>TRBJ2-1|NA|TRBD2|TRBV25-1
TGTGCCAGCTGCGCTAGCGGACCCTACAATGAGCAGTTCTTC
CASCASGPYNEQFF
>TRBJ1-2|few|TRBD1|TRBV28
TGTGCCAGCAGTTGGGGACAGAACTATGGCTACACCTTC
CASSWGQNYGYTF
>TRBJ2-5|NA|TRBD1|TRBV29-1
TGCAGCGCCGGGACAGGGTACGAGACCCAGTACTTC
CSAGTGYETQYF
>TRBJ1-1|NA|NA|TRBV9
TGTGCCAGCAGCGGCGGGGGTGGGGATGAAGCTTTCTTT
CASSGGGGDEAFF
>TRBJ2-7|few|TRBD1|TRBV28
TGTGCCAGCAGTGCCCCCGGGACAGGGAGCCACGAGCAGTACTTC
CASSAPGTGSHEQYF
>TRBJ1-5|NA|NA|TRBV28
TGTGCCAGCAGTTTAGCAGGGGTACTTCAGCCCCAGCATTTT
CASSLAGVLQPQHF
>TRBJ2-3|few|TRBD1|TRBV11-3
TGTGCCAGCAGCAAGGGACAGGGTCGAGATACGCAGTATTTT
CASSKGQGRDTQYF
>TRBJ1-2|NA|TRBD1|TRBV19
TGTGCCAGTAGTGACCGTGGCAGGGGGGACCCCTACACCTTC
CASSDRGRGDPYTF
>TRBJ2-1|NA|TRBD2|TRBV6-5
TGTGCCAGCAGTTTAGCGGGAGTTATTATCAATGAGCAGTTCTTC
CASSLAGVIINEQFF
>TRBJ2-1|NA|NA|TRBV5-1
TGCGCCAGCAGCTTGGAGCCAGGGTTGAATGAGCAGTTCTTC
CASSLEPGLNEQFF
>TRBJ2-2|few|TRBD1|TRBV5-1
TGCGCCAGCAGCTTGGGTCCAGACAGGGGGCAGGACGGGGAGCTGTTTTTT
CASSLGPDRGQDGELFF
>TRBJ1-1|NA|TRBD1|TRBV9
TGTGCCAGCAGAGGGACAGGAAACACTGAAGCTTTCTTT
CASRGTGNTEAFF
>TRBJ1-5|NA|NA|TRBV15
TGTGCCACCAGCAGAGAGGGGGGGAATCAGCCCCAGCATTTT
CATSREGGNQPQHF
>TRBJ1-6|NA|NA|TRBV6-5
TGTGCCAGCAGGCGGAAGACAGAGATTTCACCCCTCCACTTT
CASRRKTEISPLHF
>TRBJ1-1|NA|NA|TRBV27
TGTGCCAGCAGTTTATTCAGGGGAGGGACTGAAGCTTTCTTT
CASSLFRGGTEAFF
>TRBJ2-7|few|NA|TRBV4-1
TGCGCCAGCAGCCAAGCCGAGACTAGGTTAGACGAGCAGTACTTC
CASSQAETRLDEQYF
>TRBJ1-1|NA|NA|TRBV6-5
TGTGCCAGCAGTCCCCACGGGTCCACTGAAGCTTTCTTT
CASSPHGSTEAFF
>TRBJ1-5|NA|NA|TRBV18
TGTGCCAGCTCACCGGACTCTCAGCCCCAGCATTTT
CASSPDSQPQHF
>TRBJ2-3|few|NA|TRBV5-1
TGCGCCAGCAGCTTGGGACATGGCACAGATACGCAGTATTTT
CASSLGHGTDTQYF
>TRBJ2-7|NA|NA|TRBV29-1
TGCAGCGCCTCCCTCGGCGGGGTGGTACGTAACGAGCAGTACTTC
CSASLGGVVRNEQYF
>TRBJ1-2|NA|NA|TRBV7-2
TGTGCCAGCAGTCCTCGTGGTCCGGTTACTTATGGCTACACCTTC
CASSPRGPVTYGYTF
>TRBJ2-7|few|TRBD2|TRBV2
TGTGCCAGCAGGAGACTGGCGGGAGAATCCGAGCAGTACTTC
CASRRLAGESEQYF
>TRBJ2-7|NA|NA|TRBV6-6
TGTGCCAGCAGTTACTCTCCCGACAGTCACTACGAGCAGTACTTC
CASSYSPDSHYEQYF
>TRBJ1-4|NA|TRBD1|TRBV6-5
TGTGCCAGCAGCCCCCGGACAGGCTCGGTGAATAAACTGTTTTTT
CASSPRTGSVNKLFF
>TRBJ1-4|NA|NA|TRBV6-5
TGTGCCAGCAGTTACAGGGGTGAGAGAGAAAAACTGTTTTTT
CASSYRGEREKLFF